Below are 10 T cell receptor beta chains sequenced from a single sample in a study of blood T cell repertoires in COVID-19. Sequencing used immunoSEQ multiplex PCR; TCRdb keeps in-frame clones, though not all of them. The sample lists roughly 240,000 clones; approximately 85% were seen once. Sequencing was carried out using PBMCs or T cells enriched from blood (not recorded which). Source of these receptors: a woman between 45 and 65 years old who had recovered from COVID-19.

V is TRBV7-2 and J is TRBJ1-3, with no clear D. Germline CDR1 and CDR2: SGHTA and FQGNSA. This CDR3 has 14 amino acids. Trimming shortened V by 5 bases and J by 2 bases, and 10 bases separated the two germline ends. The chain's CDR3 is CASSTRNPGNTIYF. The CDR3 coding sequence is TGTGCCAGCAGCACCAGGAACCCTGGAAACACCATATATTTT. The full variable domain, in which reference TRBV7-2 and TRBJ1-3 provide the parts outside the CDR3, is GAGVSQSPSNKVTEKGKDVELRCDPISGHTALYWYRQSLGQGLEFLIYFQGNSAPDKSGLPSDRFSAERTGGSVSTLTIQRTQQEDSAVYLCASSTRNPGNTIYFGEGSWLTVV.

The chain combines TRBV12-3 or TRBV12-4 with TRBJ2-7; D is perhaps TRBD2 (6 bases). This CDR3 is built from 12 residues. The V end lost 3 bases, the J end lost 9 bases, and 12 bases lay between the germline ends. CDR3 sequence (DNA): TGTGCCAGCAGTTTGGGGACTCAGGGGCAGTACTTC. Encoded protein: CASSLGTQGQYF.

The chain uses TRBV7-8 and TRBJ2-1, with 12 nucleotides matching TRBD2. V shed 5 bases and J 6 bases; nucleotides not matched to a gene: 5. Germline V gene sequence: CDR1 SGHVS, CDR2 FQNEAQ. This CDR3 contains 15 residues. The CDR3 loop is CASSDRLAGVNEQFF. CDR3 DNA: TGTGCCAGCAGCGACCGACTAGCGGGAGTCAATGAGCAGTTCTTC.

The chain employs TRBV7-3 and TRBJ1-6; 7 bases are shared with TRBD1. CDR1 and CDR2 from the germline V gene are SGHTA and FQGTGA. CDR3 length: 15 amino acids. Losses at the gene ends were 5 bases for V and 3 bases for J; bases not matched to a gene: 4. The CDR3 nucleotides read TGTGCCAGCAGCGTTACAGGGGACTATAATTCACCCCTCCACTTT. Translating gives CASSVTGDYNSPLHF.

V gene TRBV27 combines with J gene TRBJ1-2; 8 nucleotides match TRBD1. CDR1 is MNHEY and CDR2 is SMNVEV in the germline V gene (reference sequence). Trimming removed 3 bases from V and 4 bases from J; junction bases left unmatched: 4. The CDR3 runs 14 residues. The CDR3 region is CASSLTGVGYGYTF. The CDR3 DNA is TGTGCCAGCAGTTTGACAGGGGTGGGCTATGGCTACACCTTC.

This clone was counted between two and nine times. The rearrangement joins TRBV6-2 or TRBV6-3 to TRBJ1-2; D may be TRBD1 (5 bases). From germline, CDR1 is MNHEY and CDR2 SVGEGT. The length of the CDR3 is 13 residues. V dropped 6 bases and J dropped 2 bases, with 10 bases sitting between them. CDR3 residues: CASSVDSNYGYTF. The CDR3 DNA reads as TGTGCCAGCAGCGTCGACAGCAACTATGGCTACACCTTC.

V and J are TRBV27 and TRBJ1-1; 7 positions match TRBD1. The germline CDR1 and CDR2 sequences are MNHEY and SMNVEV (reference sequence). The CDR3 length is 13 residues. The V segment lost 6 bases and the J segment 5 bases; nucleotides outside the gene matches: 6. CDR3 sequence reads: CASRFTGVTEAFF. CDR3 coding DNA: TGTGCCAGCAGATTCACAGGGGTGACTGAAGCTTTCTTT.

The genes are TRBV11-2 and TRBJ1-5; TRBD1 is a possible D gene (5 bases). The CDR3 is 15 amino acids. V gave up 5 bases and J gave up 4 bases, with 15 bases separating them. CDR1 and CDR2 from the germline V gene are SGHAT and FQNNGV. The CDR3 nucleotides read TGTGCCAGCAGCGACCGCAGGGAGGGGAATCAGCCCCAGCATTTT. This encodes CASSDRREGNQPQHF.

This clone was detected once. This chain joins TRBV3-1 (or the pseudogene TRBV3-2) and TRBJ1-1; D remains ambiguous. CDR1 and CDR2 from the germline V gene are LGHDT and YNNKEL (reference sequence). The CDR3 has 13 residues. Deletions cut 4 bases from V and 0 bases from J, with 6 bases between. This CDR3 is CASSLLMNTEAFF. Here the CDR3 DNA reads TGTGCCAGCAGCCTGCTAATGAACACTGAAGCTTTCTTT.

The rearrangement joins TRBV7-3 to TRBJ2-2, with D tentatively TRBD2 (5 bases). This CDR3 contains 14 residues. Per the germline V gene, CDR1 is SGHTA and CDR2 is FQGTGA. V was trimmed by 8 bases and J by 2 bases, leaving 12 bases between them. CDR3 protein: CASAPGSNTGELFF. CDR3 nucleotides: TGTGCCAGCGCGCCGGGATCCAACACCGGGGAGCTGTTTTTT.